This T cell receptor (beta chain) comes out of a study of Graves' ophthalmopathy and Graves' hyperthyroidism. Study-wide results and caveats: Blood was where most expanded thyroid clonotypes above 0.001 frequency also turned up. With 70.59% sensitivity and roughly 72% specificity, the model predicted ophthalmopathy progression.

RNA transcripts provided the template for amplifying TCR beta CDR3 regions. RT-PCR in the first round used HTBI primers; a second-round multiplex PCR followed. TCRdb redid the calling of the multiplex PCR reads with MiXCR, one entry per CDR3 protein. The sample shows 350,000 or so distinct CDR3 sequences, roughly a sixth of them seen only once. The germline V gene has CDR1 LGHNA and CDR2 YNFKEQ. V lost 1 base and J 7 bases, leaving 25 bases between the germline ends. The CDR3 is 18 amino acids. The sample holds many counts of this clonotype. What it binds is not known. Diagnoses were established from clinical symptoms, serum thyroxine, TRAb, thyroid ultrasound and orbital computed tomography.

J is TRBJ1-2 and V is TRBV4-2; weak D call: TRBD1 (5 bases). The specimen sequenced was peripheral blood. The clonotype comes from an adult man with Graves' ophthalmopathy. For the CDR3, the DNA is TGTGCCAGCAGCCAAGGAGCCCTCCGTGGGAGGGGTCTACGTGGCTACACCTTC. This codes for CASSQGALRGRGLRGYTF.